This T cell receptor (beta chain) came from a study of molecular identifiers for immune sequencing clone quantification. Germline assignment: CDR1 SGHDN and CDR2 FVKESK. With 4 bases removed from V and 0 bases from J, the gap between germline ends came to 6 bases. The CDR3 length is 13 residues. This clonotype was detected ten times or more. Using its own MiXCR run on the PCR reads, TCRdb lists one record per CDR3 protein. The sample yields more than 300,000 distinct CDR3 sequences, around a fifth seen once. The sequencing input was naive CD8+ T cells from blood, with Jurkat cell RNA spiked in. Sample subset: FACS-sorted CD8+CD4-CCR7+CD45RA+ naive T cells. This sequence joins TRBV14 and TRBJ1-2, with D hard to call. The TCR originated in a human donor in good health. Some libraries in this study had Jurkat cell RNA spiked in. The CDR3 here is CASSLEPNYGYTF. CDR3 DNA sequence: TGTGCCAGCAGCCTTGAACCTAACTATGGCTACACCTTC.